The source of this TCR beta chain is a study of blood T cell repertoires in COVID-19. Study overall: COVID-19 samples, acute and convalescent, were from the United States, Italy and Spain.

Study processing details: How many nucleated cells were present was estimated from reference gene primer amplification. Method: immunoSEQ multiplex PCR; TCRdb's copy keeps in-frame clones and lacks some. V, J and clone size are taken as reported in that table, and D and trimming were inferred from the DNA itself. The sample has approximately 180,000 clones; about 85% are singletons. This clone occurred a few times. This specimen includes other DNA sequences encoding the same CDR3. Trimming took 8 bases from V and 0 from J, leaving 11 bases between them. The germline V gene encodes CDR1 MNHEY and CDR2 SMNVEV (reference sequence). CDR3 length: 15 residues.

This chain connects TRBV27 to TRBJ1-6; D not certain. The sequenced material came from peripheral blood. The TCR originated in an elderly woman with acute or convalescent COVID-19. CDR3 coding DNA: TGTGCCAGCTCGCCGGGGAGCTCCTATAATTCACCCCTCCACTTT. This gives the protein CASSPGSSYNSPLHF.